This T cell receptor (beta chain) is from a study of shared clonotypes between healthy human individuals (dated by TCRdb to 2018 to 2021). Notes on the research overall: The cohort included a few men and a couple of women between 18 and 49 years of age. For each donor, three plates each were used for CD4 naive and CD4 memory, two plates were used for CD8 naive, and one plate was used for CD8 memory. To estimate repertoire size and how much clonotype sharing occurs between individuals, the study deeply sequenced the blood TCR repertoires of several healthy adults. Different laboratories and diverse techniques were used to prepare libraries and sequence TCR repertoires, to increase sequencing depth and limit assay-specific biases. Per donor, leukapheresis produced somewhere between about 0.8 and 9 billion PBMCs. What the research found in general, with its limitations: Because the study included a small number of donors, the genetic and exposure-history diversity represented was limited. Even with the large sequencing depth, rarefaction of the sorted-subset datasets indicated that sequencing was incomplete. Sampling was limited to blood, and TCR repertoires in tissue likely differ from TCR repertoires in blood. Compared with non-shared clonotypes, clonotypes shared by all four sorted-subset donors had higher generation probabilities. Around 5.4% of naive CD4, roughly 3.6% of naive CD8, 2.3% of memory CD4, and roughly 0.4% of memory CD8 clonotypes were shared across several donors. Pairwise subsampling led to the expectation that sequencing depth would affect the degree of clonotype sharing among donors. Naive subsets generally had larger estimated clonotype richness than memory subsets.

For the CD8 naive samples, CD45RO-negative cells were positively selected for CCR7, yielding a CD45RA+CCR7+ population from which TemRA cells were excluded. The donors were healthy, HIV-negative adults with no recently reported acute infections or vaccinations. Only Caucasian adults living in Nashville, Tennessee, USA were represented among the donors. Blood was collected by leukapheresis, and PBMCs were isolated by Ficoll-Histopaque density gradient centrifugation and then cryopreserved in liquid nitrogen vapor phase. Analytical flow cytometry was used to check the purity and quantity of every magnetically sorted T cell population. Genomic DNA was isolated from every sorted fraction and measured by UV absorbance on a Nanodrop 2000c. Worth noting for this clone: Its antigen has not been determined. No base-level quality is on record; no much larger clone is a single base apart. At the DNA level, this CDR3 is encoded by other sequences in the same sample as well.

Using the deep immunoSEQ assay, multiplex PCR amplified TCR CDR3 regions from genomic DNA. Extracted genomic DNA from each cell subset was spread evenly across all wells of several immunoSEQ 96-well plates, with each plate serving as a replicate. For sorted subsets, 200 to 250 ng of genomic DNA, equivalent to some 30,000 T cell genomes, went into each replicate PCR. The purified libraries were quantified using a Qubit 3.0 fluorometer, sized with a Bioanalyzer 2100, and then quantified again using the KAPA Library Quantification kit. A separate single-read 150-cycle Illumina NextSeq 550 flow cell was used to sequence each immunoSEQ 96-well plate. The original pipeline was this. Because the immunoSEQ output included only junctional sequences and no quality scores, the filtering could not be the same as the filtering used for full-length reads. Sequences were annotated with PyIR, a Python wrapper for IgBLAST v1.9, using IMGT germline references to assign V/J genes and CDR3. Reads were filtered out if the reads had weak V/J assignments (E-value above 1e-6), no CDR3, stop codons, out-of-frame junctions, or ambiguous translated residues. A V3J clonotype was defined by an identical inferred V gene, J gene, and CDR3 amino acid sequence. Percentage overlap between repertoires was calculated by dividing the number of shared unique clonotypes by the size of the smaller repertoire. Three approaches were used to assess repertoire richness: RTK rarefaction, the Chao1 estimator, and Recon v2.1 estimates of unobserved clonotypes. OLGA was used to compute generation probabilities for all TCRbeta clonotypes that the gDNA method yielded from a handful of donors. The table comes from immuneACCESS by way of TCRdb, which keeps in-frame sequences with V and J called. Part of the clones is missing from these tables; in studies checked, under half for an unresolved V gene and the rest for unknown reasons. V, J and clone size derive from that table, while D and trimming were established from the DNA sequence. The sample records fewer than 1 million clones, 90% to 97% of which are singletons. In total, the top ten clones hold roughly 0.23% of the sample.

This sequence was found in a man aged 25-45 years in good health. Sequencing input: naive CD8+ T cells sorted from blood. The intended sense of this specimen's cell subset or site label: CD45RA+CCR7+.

The CDR3 region has the sequence CASSLDGTYNEQFF. The nucleotide sequence reads as follows: TGTGCCAGCAGCTTAGACGGCACCTACAATGAGCAGTTCTTC. The V gene is TRBV7-9 and the J gene is TRBJ2-1; the D gene cannot be resolved reliably. CDR1 SEHNR and CDR2 FQNEAQ were looked up in the germline V gene (reference sequence). Including cysteine and phenylalanine, the CDR3 has 14 amino acids. Of all the DNA, just the CDR3 is kept, 42 bases in frame from base 1. V sheds 1 base and J sheds 2 bases, leaving 6 bases between their ends. The full variable domain, with segments outside the CDR3 supplied by the reference TRBV7-9 and TRBJ2-1 proteins, appears as DTGVSQNPRHKITKRGQNVTFRCDPISEHNRLYWYRQTLGQGPEFLTYFQNEAQLEKSRLLSDRFSAERPKGSFSTLEIQRTEQGDSAMYLCASSLDGTYNEQFFGPGTRLTVL.